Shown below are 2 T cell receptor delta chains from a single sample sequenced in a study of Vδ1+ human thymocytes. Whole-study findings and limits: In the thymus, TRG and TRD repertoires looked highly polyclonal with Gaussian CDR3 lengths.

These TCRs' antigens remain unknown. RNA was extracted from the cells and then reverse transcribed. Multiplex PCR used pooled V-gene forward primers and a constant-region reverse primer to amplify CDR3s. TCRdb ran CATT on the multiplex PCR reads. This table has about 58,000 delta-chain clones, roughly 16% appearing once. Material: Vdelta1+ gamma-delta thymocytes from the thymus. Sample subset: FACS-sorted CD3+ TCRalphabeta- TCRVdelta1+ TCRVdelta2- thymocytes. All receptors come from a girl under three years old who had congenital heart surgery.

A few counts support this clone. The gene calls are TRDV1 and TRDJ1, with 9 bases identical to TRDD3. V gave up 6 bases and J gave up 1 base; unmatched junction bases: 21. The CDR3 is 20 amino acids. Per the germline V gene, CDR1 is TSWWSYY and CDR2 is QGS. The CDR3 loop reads CALGSLPQAWGIPRTDKLIF. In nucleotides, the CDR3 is TGTGCTCTTGGTTCGCTCCCTCAAGCCTGGGGGATCCCGCGCACCGATAAACTCATCTTT.

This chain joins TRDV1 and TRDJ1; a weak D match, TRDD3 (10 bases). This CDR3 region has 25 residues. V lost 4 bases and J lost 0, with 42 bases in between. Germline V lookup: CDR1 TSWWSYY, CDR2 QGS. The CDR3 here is CALGGPGLPTVLGDCSRKYTDKLIF. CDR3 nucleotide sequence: TGTGCTCTTGGGGGACCTGGCCTTCCTACCGTACTGGGGGATTGTAGTCGCAAGTACACCGATAAACTCATCTTT.